Listed below are T cell receptor beta chains from one sample, sequenced in a study of OX40 agonist ivuxolimab in advanced cancers. Method: immunoSEQ multiplex PCR; TCRdb's copy keeps in-frame clones and lacks some. The data contain approximately 60,000 clones, 92% of them singletons. The material sequenced was CD4+ or CD8+ T cells sorted from blood, taken in a trial of the OX40 agonist ivuxolimab. The source is an adult with an advanced solid tumor such as melanoma, head and neck, liver or kidney cancer. Both conserved end residues are part of each CDR3. Each record gives: CDR3 DNA, CDR3 protein, D gene, V gene, J gene, clone size. The D gene is left open where the match is weak. Clone size is stated in some rows and not others, as once, few, many or a class when expanded.

DNA: TGTGCCAGCAGCACGGGACAGGTGCGATCTGAGCAGTTCTTC
CDR3: CASSTGQVRSEQFF
D: TRBD1
V: TRBV5-4
J: TRBJ2-1
size: -

DNA: TGTGCCAGCAGTTTTGCCGGGTCCCTGATGGAGCAGTACTTC
CDR3: CASSFAGSLMEQYF
D: -
V: TRBV6-1
J: TRBJ2-7
size: -

DNA: TGTGCCAGCAGTGAACAGGGGGCAAGGGTGGGGGAGCAGTTCTTC
CDR3: CASSEQGARVGEQFF
D: TRBD1
V: TRBV25-1
J: TRBJ2-1
size: few

DNA: TGTGCCAGTCACCGGGCTAATGAAGCTTTCTTT
CDR3: CASHRANEAFF
D: -
V: TRBV7-9
J: TRBJ1-1
size: -

DNA: TGTGCCAGCAGCAAAGTCGGGAGCTCCGAGCAGTACTTC
CDR3: CASSKVGSSEQYF
D: -
V: TRBV21-1
J: TRBJ2-7
size: -

DNA: TGTGCCAGCAGGAGGGACAGCTCTGAAGCTTTCTTT
CDR3: CASRRDSSEAFF
D: TRBD1
V: TRBV6-5
J: TRBJ1-1
size: -

DNA: TGTGCCAGTAGTCCCGAGGGACTAGCGGGATACAATGAGCAGTTCTTC
CDR3: CASSPEGLAGYNEQFF
D: TRBD2
V: TRBV19
J: TRBJ2-1
size: -

DNA: TGTGCCAGCAGCTGGGGGAGACTCCAAGAGACCCAGTACTTC
CDR3: CASSWGRLQETQYF
D: -
V: TRBV6-6
J: TRBJ2-5
size: -

DNA: TGTGCCAGCAGAAATGAAAAGGGCTCTAACTATGGCTACACCTTC
CDR3: CASRNEKGSNYGYTF
D: -
V: TRBV2
J: TRBJ1-2
size: -

DNA: TGTGCCTGGAGTAGGCAGGAGAATGAAAAACTGTTTTTT
CDR3: CAWSRQENEKLFF
D: -
V: TRBV30
J: TRBJ1-4
size: -

DNA: TGTGCCATCTGGGACGAAGCCGATACGCAGTATTTT
CDR3: CAIWDEADTQYF
D: -
V: TRBV27
J: TRBJ2-3
size: -

DNA: TGCGCCAGCAGGAGACAGACCCAAGAGACCCAGTACTTC
CDR3: CASRRQTQETQYF
D: -
V: TRBV5-1
J: TRBJ2-5
size: -

DNA: TGTGCCAGCAGTACCCTCCCCGGGGGGGCTGGGACAGATACGCAGTATTTT
CDR3: CASSTLPGGAGTDTQYF
D: TRBD2
V: TRBV27
J: TRBJ2-3
size: once

DNA: TGTGCCAGCAGTAAAGCAGGGGATTACTACTCTGGGGCCAACGTCCTGACTTTC
CDR3: CASSKAGDYYSGANVLTF
D: -
V: TRBV6-1
J: TRBJ2-6
size: -

DNA: TGCGCCAGCAGCTTGAGTGGGCCAAGATACGCCAAAAACATTCAGTACTTC
CDR3: CASSLSGPRYAKNIQYF
D: -
V: TRBV5-1
J: TRBJ2-4
size: -

DNA: TGTGCCAGCAGCCCGGTAGGGGTGTCCTACGAGCAGTACTTC
CDR3: CASSPVGVSYEQYF
D: -
V: TRBV7-2
J: TRBJ2-7
size: -

DNA: TGTGCCAGCATCTGGGGGATGGGACCCACAACTCTCGGGGCCAACGTCCTGACTTTC
CDR3: CASIWGMGPTTLGANVLTF
D: -
V: TRBV21-1
J: TRBJ2-6
size: -

DNA: TGTGCCAGCAGCACAGACAGCTACGAGCAGTACTTC
CDR3: CASSTDSYEQYF
D: -
V: TRBV7-4
J: TRBJ2-7
size: -

DNA: TGTGCCAGCAGCTCGGTAGATGTAAGATCCCACGAGCAGTACTTC
CDR3: CASSSVDVRSHEQYF
D: -
V: TRBV5-6
J: TRBJ2-7
size: -

DNA: TGTGCCTGGAGTCGCAAAATTGGACAGGCGAACACTGAAGCTTTCTTT
CDR3: CAWSRKIGQANTEAFF
D: TRBD1
V: TRBV30
J: TRBJ1-1
size: -